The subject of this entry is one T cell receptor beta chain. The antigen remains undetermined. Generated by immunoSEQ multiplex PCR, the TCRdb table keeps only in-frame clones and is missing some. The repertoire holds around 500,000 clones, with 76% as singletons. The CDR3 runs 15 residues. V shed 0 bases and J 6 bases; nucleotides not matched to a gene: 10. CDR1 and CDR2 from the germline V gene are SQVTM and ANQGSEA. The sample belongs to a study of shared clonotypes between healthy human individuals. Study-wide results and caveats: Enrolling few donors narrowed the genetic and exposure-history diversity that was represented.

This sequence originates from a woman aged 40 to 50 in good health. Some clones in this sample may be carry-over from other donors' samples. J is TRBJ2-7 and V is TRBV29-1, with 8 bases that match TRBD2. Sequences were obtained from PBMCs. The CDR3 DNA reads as TGCAGCGTTGAAGAGCCCACTAGCGGTCCGGGCGAGCAGTACTTC. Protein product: CSVEEPTSGPGEQYF.